The present T cell receptor (beta chain) was sequenced within a study of cytomegalovirus exposure and HLA in healthy donors. Study-wide results and caveats: Some TCR beta chains (164 of them) were listed as cytomegalovirus-associated.

The method was immunoSEQ multiplex PCR; TCRdb's version includes in-frame clones alone and lacks a portion of them. The sample carries around 350,000 clones, around 86% recorded once. The trim removed 10 bases at V and 4 bases at J, leaving 5 bases unmatched. The CDR3 is made up of 13 amino acids. CDR1 and CDR2 (germline): ENHRY, SYGVKD. With regard to this clone: What it binds is not known.

The donors were members of the validation cohort, which comprised 120 subjects and was separate from the first cohort of roughly 700 subjects. The sequence was obtained from a woman in her late teens or twenties in good health and CMV-seronegative. Sample: PBMCs. This rearrangement joins TRBV10-3 to TRBJ2-7, with 12 bases that match TRBD1. The CDR3 protein is CATRGQGAYEQYF. The CDR3 nucleotides read TGTGCCACCCGGGGACAGGGGGCTTACGAGCAGTACTTC.